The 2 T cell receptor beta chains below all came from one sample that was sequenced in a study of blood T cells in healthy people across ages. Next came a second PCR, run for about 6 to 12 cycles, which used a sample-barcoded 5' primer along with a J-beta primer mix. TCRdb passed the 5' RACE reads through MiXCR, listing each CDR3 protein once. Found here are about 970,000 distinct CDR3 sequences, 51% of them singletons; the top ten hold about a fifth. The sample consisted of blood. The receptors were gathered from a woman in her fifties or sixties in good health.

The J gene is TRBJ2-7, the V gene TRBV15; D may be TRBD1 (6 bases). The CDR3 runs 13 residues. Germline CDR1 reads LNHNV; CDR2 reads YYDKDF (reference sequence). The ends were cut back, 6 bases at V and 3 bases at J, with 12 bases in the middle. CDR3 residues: CATSFTQGYEQYF. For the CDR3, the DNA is TGTGCCACCAGTTTCACACAGGGCTACGAGCAGTACTTC.

The CDR3 nucleotides read TGTGCCAGCCACAAAGCCTTACGAAGGAGTACCTACGAGCAGTACTTC. Its translation is CASHKALRRSTYEQYF. The rearrangement joins TRBV21-1 to TRBJ2-7. TRBV21-1 is classified as a pseudogene. The CDR3 is 16 residues long.